The rows below give T cell receptor beta chains drawn from one sample of a study of blood T cells in healthy people across ages. From the 5' RACE reads, TCRdb called clonotypes with MiXCR, one entry per CDR3 protein. The repertoire includes 1,500,000 or so distinct CDR3 sequences, almost 60% of them detected once, and roughly 6.3% sits in the top ten. Sequencing was carried out using blood. The receptor set was obtained from a man aged 18 to 29 in good health. CDR3s include the opening cysteine and the closing phenylalanine or tryptophan. A D gene is named only where the DNA matches it firmly. Clone size is stated in some rows and not others, as once, few, many or a class when expanded.

TRBV6-5,NA,TRBJ2-3,few,CASSSLNTQYF,TGTGCCAGCAGTTCCCTAAATACGCAGTATTTT
TRBV5-5,NA,TRBJ2-1,few,CASSSYTDYNEQFF,TGTGCCAGCAGCTCCTATACAGATTACAATGAGCAGTTCTTC
TRBV20-1,TRBD2,TRBJ2-7,few,CSASFGTSGINEQYF,TGCAGTGCAAGTTTCGGGACTAGCGGGATCAACGAGCAGTACTTC
TRBV6-2/TRBV6-3,NA,TRBJ2-1,NA,CASKQTTYNEQFF,TGTGCCAGCAAGCAGACAACCTACAATGAGCAGTTCTTC
TRBV4-3,NA,TRBJ1-4,once,CASSHSDRRNEKLFF,TGCGCCAGCAGCCATTCCGACAGACGTAATGAAAAACTGTTTTTT
TRBV28,NA,TRBJ2-7,NA,CASKAGGEQYF,TGTGCCAGCAAGGCAGGGGGGGAGCAGTACTTC
TRBV12-3/TRBV12-4,NA,TRBJ2-3,few,CASGRDSTDTQYF,TGTGCCAGCGGCCGGGATAGCACAGATACGCAGTATTTT
TRBV29-1,NA,TRBJ2-4,few,CSVTEADKNIQYF,TGCAGCGTTACGGAAGCGGACAAAAACATTCAGTACTTC
TRBV6-1,TRBD1,TRBJ2-6,NA,CASSELKGASGANVLTF,TGTGCCAGCAGTGAGTTGAAGGGGGCGAGTGGGGCCAACGTCCTGACTTTC
TRBV20-1,NA,TRBJ2-1,NA,CSARDAGTSYEQFF,TGCAGTGCTAGGGATGCCGGGACATCCTACGAGCAGTTCTTC
TRBV20-1,NA,TRBJ1-2,once,CSASPPGYTF,TGCAGTGCTAGCCCCCCTGGCTACACCTTC
TRBV6-7,TRBD1,TRBJ1-3,NA,CASSDQDRGPIGNTIYF,TGTGCCAGCAGTGACCAGGACAGGGGGCCGATTGGAAACACCATATATTTT
TRBV29-1,NA,TRBJ2-1,NA,CSVTTSNEQFF,TGCAGCGTAACGACTAGCAATGAGCAGTTCTTC
TRBV11-2,NA,TRBJ2-3,NA,CASSLVGFERDTQYF,TGTGCCAGCAGCTTAGTTGGGTTCGAGAGAGATACGCAGTATTTT
TRBV25-1,TRBD1,TRBJ1-5,NA,CASSGDRGGNQPQHF,TGTGCCAGCAGTGGGGACAGGGGAGGCAATCAGCCCCAGCATTTT
TRBV20-1,NA,TRBJ2-5,few,CSARDFDTGVGGETQYF,TGCAGTGCTAGAGATTTCGACACCGGTGTTGGCGGGGAGACCCAGTACTTC
TRBV7-2,TRBD2,TRBJ2-1,NA,CASSRTSGRSYRVFYNEQFF,TGTGCCAGCAGCCGAACTAGCGGTAGGAGTTATCGGGTTTTCTACAATGAGCAGTTCTTC
TRBV29-1,TRBD1,TRBJ2-5,few,CSVAKPGTVQETQYF,TGCAGCGTTGCAAAGCCGGGGACAGTTCAAGAGACCCAGTACTTC
TRBV7-9,NA,TRBJ2-7,NA,CASSLSDGTTYEQYF,TGTGCCAGCAGCTTATCCGACGGGACAACCTACGAGCAGTACTTC
TRBV7-2,NA,TRBJ1-4,NA,CASSTGPTNEKLFF,TGTGCCAGCAGCACAGGCCCCACTAATGAAAAACTGTTTTTT
TRBV10-3,TRBD2,TRBJ2-5,once,CAISLLPGLEETQYF,TGTGCCATCAGTCTCTTGCCGGGACTAGAAGAGACCCAGTACTTC
TRBV5-1,NA,TRBJ2-3,NA,CASRLVTPQQYF,TGCGCCAGCAGATTGGTTACCCCACAGCAGTATTTT
TRBV7-8,NA,TRBJ2-7,once,CASSLGALNEQYF,TGTGCCAGCAGCTTAGGGGCCTTGAACGAGCAGTACTTC
TRBV5-1,NA,TRBJ1-2,few,CASSPPVGQFYGYTF,TGCGCCAGCAGCCCACCCGTTGGACAGTTCTATGGCTACACCTTC
TRBV2,TRBD1,TRBJ1-1,NA,CASSAETGMNTEAFF,TGTGCCAGCAGTGCCGAGACAGGGATGAACACTGAAGCTTTCTTT
TRBV29-1,TRBD1,TRBJ1-2,NA,CSVSDRENNYGYTF,TGCAGCGTTTCGGACAGGGAGAATAACTATGGCTACACCTTC
TRBV6-6,NA,TRBJ2-7,few,CASSYERESYEQYF,TGTGCCAGCAGCTACGAGAGGGAGTCCTACGAGCAGTACTTC
TRBV6-2/TRBV6-3,NA,TRBJ2-7,few,CASSYSTRADEQYF,TGTGCCAGCAGTTACTCGACCAGGGCGGACGAGCAGTACTTC
TRBV20-1,NA,TRBJ2-7,few,CSASGGFEQYF,TGCAGTGCTAGCGGGGGATTCGAGCAGTACTTC
TRBV20-1,NA,TRBJ1-6,once,CSARASGSLHNSPLHF,TGCAGTGCTAGAGCCTCTGGGTCTCTTCATAATTCACCCCTCCACTTT
TRBV5-8,NA,TRBJ2-3,NA,CASSETLGTQYF,TGTGCCAGCAGCGAGACGTTGGGTACGCAGTATTTT
TRBV4-2,TRBD2,TRBJ2-7,NA,CASSPGTSVHEQYF,TGTGCCAGCAGCCCAGGGACTAGCGTCCACGAGCAGTACTTC
TRBV29-1,NA,TRBJ2-3,NA,CSVAVRGTTDTQYF,TGCAGCGTTGCCGTTCGGGGGACCACAGATACGCAGTATTTT
TRBV7-8,TRBD2,TRBJ2-1,NA,CASSLRQGHSGRADNEQFF,TGTGCCAGCAGCTTAAGACAGGGACATAGCGGGAGGGCCGACAATGAGCAGTTCTTC
TRBV11-1,NA,TRBJ2-5,few,CASSLVSGWKETQYF,TGTGCCAGCAGCTTAGTCTCGGGGTGGAAAGAGACCCAGTACTTC
TRBV12-3/TRBV12-4,NA,TRBJ2-7,NA,CASSSPSAIHEQYF,TGTGCCAGCAGTTCTCCTAGCGCGATACACGAGCAGTACTTC
TRBV28,NA,TRBJ2-1,NA,CASSFSRYNEQFF,TGTGCCAGCAGTTTCTCACGATACAATGAGCAGTTCTTC
TRBV6-5,NA,TRBJ2-1,NA,CATLGPRGDEQFF,TGTGCCACTTTGGGGCCTAGGGGGGATGAGCAGTTCTTC
TRBV6-5,TRBD1,TRBJ2-7,NA,CASSYGTGIPYEQYF,TGTGCCAGCAGTTACGGGACAGGGATTCCCTACGAGCAGTACTTC
TRBV29-1,NA,TRBJ2-7,NA,CSATDVAYEQYF,TGCAGCGCCACGGACGTAGCCTACGAGCAGTACTTC
TRBV2,NA,TRBJ2-7,NA,CASSERLDSEGYEQYF,TGTGCCAGCAGTGAACGTTTGGACTCGGAGGGCTACGAGCAGTACTTC
TRBV5-1,NA,TRBJ2-1,NA,CASSLSGIQGEQFF,TGCGCCAGCAGCTTGTCCGGGATACAGGGTGAGCAGTTCTTC
TRBV20-1,NA,TRBJ1-5,NA,CSASGPPGQPQHF,TGCAGTGCTAGTGGACCCCCCGGTCAGCCCCAGCATTTT
TRBV5-1,NA,TRBJ2-3,NA,CASSLEGASTDTQYF,TGCGCCAGCAGCTTGGAGGGAGCTAGCACAGATACGCAGTATTTT
TRBV29-1,TRBD1,TRBJ1-1,NA,CSARPGGARTEAFF,TGCAGCGCCAGACCAGGGGGCGCAAGGACTGAAGCTTTCTTT
TRBV12-3/TRBV12-4,TRBD2,TRBJ2-1,few,CATTGTSAFNEQFF,TGTGCCACCACCGGGACTAGCGCTTTCAATGAGCAGTTCTTC
TRBV5-1,TRBD1,TRBJ1-4,many,CASRYSGTGEKLFF,TGCGCCAGCAGATACTCCGGGACAGGAGAAAAACTGTTTTTT
TRBV20-1,TRBD1,TRBJ2-1,NA,CSARAPEGASYNEQFF,TGCAGTGCTAGAGCCCCCGAGGGGGCCTCCTACAATGAGCAGTTCTTC
TRBV4-3,NA,TRBJ2-5,NA,CASSQDSAGQETQYF,TGCGCCAGCAGCCAAGATTCCGCCGGTCAAGAGACCCAGTACTTC